This T cell receptor (beta chain) was recorded in a study of shared clonotypes between healthy human individuals. Notes on the study in general: Despite large depth, sorted-subset datasets appeared incompletely sequenced. Naive CD4 clonotypes were shared across several donors at approximately 5.3%.

In the naive CD8 group, cells lacked CD45RO and were positively selected for CCR7, so terminally differentiated effector memory CD45RA+ cells were left out. From germline, CDR1 is LGHNA and CDR2 YNFKEQ. The germline V and J ends were trimmed by 1 base and 0 bases, with 9 bases remaining between them. The CDR3 runs 16 residues. A word on this clone: The antigen remains unidentified.

The data were produced by immunoSEQ multiplex PCR, yet TCRdb's version contains in-frame clones alone and is incomplete. The sample yields roughly 2,000,000 clones, roughly 93% seen once. This sequence was found in a man between 18 and 29 years old in good health. Some clones in this sample may be carry-over from other donors' samples. This chain connects TRBV4-2 to TRBJ2-2; D is undetermined. What was sequenced was naive CD8+ T cells from PBMCs. CDR3 residues: CASSQGAETNTGELFF. The CDR3 DNA sequence: TGTGCCAGCAGCCAAGGGGCGGAGACGAACACCGGGGAGCTGTTTTTT.